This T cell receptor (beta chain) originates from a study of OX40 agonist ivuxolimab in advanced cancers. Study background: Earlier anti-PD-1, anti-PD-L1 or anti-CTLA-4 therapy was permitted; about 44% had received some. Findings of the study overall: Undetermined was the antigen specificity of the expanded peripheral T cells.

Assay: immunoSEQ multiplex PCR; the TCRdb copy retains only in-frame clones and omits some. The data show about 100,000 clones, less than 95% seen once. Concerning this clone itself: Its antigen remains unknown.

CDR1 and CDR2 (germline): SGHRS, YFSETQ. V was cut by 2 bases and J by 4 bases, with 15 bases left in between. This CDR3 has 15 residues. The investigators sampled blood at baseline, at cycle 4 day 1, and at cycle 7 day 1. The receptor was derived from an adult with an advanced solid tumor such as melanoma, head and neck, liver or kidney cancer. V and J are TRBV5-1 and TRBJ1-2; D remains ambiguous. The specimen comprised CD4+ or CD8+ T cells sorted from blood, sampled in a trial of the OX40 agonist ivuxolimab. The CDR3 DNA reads TGCGCCAGCAGCTTTTTACTGGAAGGAACCTATGGCTACACCTTC. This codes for CASSFLLEGTYGYTF.